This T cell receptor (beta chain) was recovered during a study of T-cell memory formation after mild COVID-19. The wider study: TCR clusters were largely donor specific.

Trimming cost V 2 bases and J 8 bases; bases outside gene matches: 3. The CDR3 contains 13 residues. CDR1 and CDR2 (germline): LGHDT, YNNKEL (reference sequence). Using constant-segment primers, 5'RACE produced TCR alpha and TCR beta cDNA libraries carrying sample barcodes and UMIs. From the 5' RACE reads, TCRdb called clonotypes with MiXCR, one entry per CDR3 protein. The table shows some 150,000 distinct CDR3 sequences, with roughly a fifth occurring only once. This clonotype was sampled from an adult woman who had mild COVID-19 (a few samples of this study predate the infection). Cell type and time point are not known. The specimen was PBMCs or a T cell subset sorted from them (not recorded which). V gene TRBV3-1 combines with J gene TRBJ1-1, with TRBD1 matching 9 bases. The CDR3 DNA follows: TGTGCCAGCAGCCAACCACAGGGGGCCGAAGCTTTCTTT. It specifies CASSQPQGAEAFF.